The source of this TCR beta chain is a study of blood T cell repertoires in COVID-19. Sequenced by immunoSEQ multiplex PCR; TCRdb stores in-frame clones only, minus some. The data contain about half a million clones, over 75% of them singletons. CDR1 is SGHNT and CDR2 is YYREEE in the germline V gene (reference sequence). Trimming stripped 4 bases from V and 8 bases from J, with 12 bases between. There are 12 residues in the CDR3. The sample comprised peripheral blood. The source is a human donor in a cohort sampled during active COVID-19. The V and J genes are TRBV5-4 and TRBJ1-2; possibly TRBD1 for D (5 bases). For the CDR3, the DNA is TGTGCCAGCAGCACCCCCCGGGGGGGCTACACCTTC. Its translation is CASSTPRGGYTF.